These T cell receptor beta chains were read from a single sample in a study of early stage breast cancer tumors. Profiling relied on immunoSEQ multiplex PCR, and the TCRdb table lists in-frame clones only, not all of them. Of more than 65,000 clones in the sample, 80% were seen once. The sequenced sample consisted of blood. Receptors originate from a person aged 40 to 50 with breast cancer. The CDR3 runs from the conserved cysteine through the conserved F or W. D genes are given only for firm matches. Not all rows give a size; the values are once, few, many and, for expanded clones, a class.

d_call j_call clone_size v_call cdr3_nt cdr3_aa
- TRBJ2-1 - TRBV5-6 TGTGCCAGCAGCTTGAAAGGACTCAGCTGGAATGAGCAGTTCTTC CASSLKGLSWNEQFF
- TRBJ1-5 - TRBV7-9 TGTGCCAGCAGCTTAGCCCATCAGCCCCAGCATTTT CASSLAHQPQHF
- TRBJ1-1 - TRBV25-1 TGTGCCAGCAGTGAATCCCTCGGGTGGAACACTGAAGCTTTCTTT CASSESLGWNTEAFF
- TRBJ1-2 - TRBV6-1 TGTGCCAGCACTATCCCGGCAGGGGAGGAAGGCTACACCTTC CASTIPAGEEGYTF
- TRBJ1-2 - TRBV6-4 TGTGCCAGCAGTGAAGGGGGGGCGAGCTATGGCTACACCTTC CASSEGGASYGYTF
TRBD2 TRBJ2-1 - TRBV19 TGTGCCAGTAGTATCCCGGGCGGGACTAGCGGAACCTACAATGAGCAGTTCTTC CASSIPGGTSGTYNEQFF
- TRBJ1-3 once TRBV18 TGTGCCAGCTCACCCTGGGAGGCCCCAGGGTCCGGAAACACCATATATTTT CASSPWEAPGSGNTIYF
- TRBJ1-5 - TRBV2 TGTGCCAGCAGTGGGATAGGGGGGTTGGGCCAGCCCCAGCATTTT CASSGIGGLGQPQHF
- TRBJ2-1 - TRBV6-1 TGTGCCATATCGAGGGATTTGGAGCAGTTCTTC CAISRDLEQFF
- TRBJ1-1 - TRBV28 TGTGCCAGCAGTCCAAGATACACTGAAGCTTTCTTT CASSPRYTEAFF
TRBD2 TRBJ2-3 once TRBV5-1 TGCGCCAGCAGCTATGCTACTAGCGCAGATACGCAGTATTTT CASSYATSADTQYF
TRBD1 TRBJ1-2 few TRBV10-1 TGCGCCAGCAGTGAGATAGGGGGCGCAAGTCATGGCTACACCTTC CASSEIGGASHGYTF
- TRBJ1-5 - TRBV19 TGTGCCAGTAGTCTTCGACAGCTCTATAGCAATCAGCCCCAGCATTTT CASSLRQLYSNQPQHF
- TRBJ1-1 - TRBV15 TGTGCCACCAGCAGAGATAATCAGGGCTTGAACACTGAAGCTTTCTTT CATSRDNQGLNTEAFF
- TRBJ1-1 once TRBV7-9 TGTGCCAGCATCGGGAACATTGAAGCTTTCTTT CASIGNIEAFF
- TRBJ1-5 few TRBV28 TGTGCCAGCAGTTTGATGTCGGGACTCTCGACCCAGCATTTT CASSLMSGLSTQHF
- TRBJ2-7 - TRBV25-1 TGTGCCAGCAGTGAATACTACGAGCAGTACTTC CASSEYYEQYF
- TRBJ2-2 - TRBV7-3 TGTGCCAGCAGCTTCGGGGTTAACACCGGGGAGCTGTTTTTT CASSFGVNTGELFF
TRBD1 TRBJ2-5 - TRBV30 TGTGCCTGGTGCCGGGACAGGGAGAAGACCCAGTACTTC CAWCRDREKTQYF
- TRBJ2-1 - TRBV6-1 TGTGCCAGCAGTGAACCTCACAGAATTCCCTACAATGAGCAGTTCTTC CASSEPHRIPYNEQFF
- TRBJ2-3 - TRBV2 TGTGCCAGCATATCGACCCAGGGTGGCACGCAGTATTTT CASISTQGGTQYF
- TRBJ2-3 - TRBV5-1 TGCGCCAGCAGCCCAATCCCCACAGATACGCAGTATTTT CASSPIPTDTQYF
- TRBJ2-6 once TRBV19 TGTGCCAGTAGTGAGAACTCTGGGGCCAACGTCCTGACTTTC CASSENSGANVLTF
TRBD2 TRBJ2-3 - TRBV2 TGTGCCATTCCTTCAACTAGCGCCACAGATACGCAGTATTTT CAIPSTSATDTQYF
TRBD2 TRBJ2-7 - TRBV28 TGTGCCAGCAGTTTTCTAGCGGGAGTAATGTACGAGCAGTACTTC CASSFLAGVMYEQYF
- TRBJ2-7 few TRBV11-2 TGTGCCAGCAGCTTTAGGTGGGAAGCCGTTAGCGAGCAGTACTTC CASSFRWEAVSEQYF
- TRBJ1-3 - TRBV19 TGTGCCAGTAGTGACTGGATCTCTGGAAACACCATATATTTT CASSDWISGNTIYF
- TRBJ2-7 once TRBV5-3 TGTGCCAGAAGGGGGGGACTCAAGGTGCACGAGCAGTACTTC CARRGGLKVHEQYF
- TRBJ2-3 - TRBV5-1 TGCGCCAGCAGCCCCCGGGACGCAAGCACAGATACGCAGTATTTT CASSPRDASTDTQYF
- TRBJ2-7 - TRBV28 TGTGCCAGCAGTTCGGACATCTACGAGCAGTACTTC CASSSDIYEQYF
- TRBJ1-3 - TRBV7-9 TGTGCCAGCAGCCCAGCTGGAAGGGGAAACACCATATATTTT CASSPAGRGNTIYF
- TRBJ2-7 few TRBV11-2 TGTGCCAGCAGTCGACAAGGGCCGGGATGGGAGCAGTACTTC CASSRQGPGWEQYF
- TRBJ2-4 - TRBV15 TGTGCCACCAGCAGAGATCGGGTGGGTGCCAAAAACATTCAGTACTTC CATSRDRVGAKNIQYF
- TRBJ1-5 - TRBV19 TGTGCCAGTAGTGAATGGACTGCAAATCAGCCCCAGCATTTT CASSEWTANQPQHF
- TRBJ1-3 - TRBV28 TGTGCCAGCAGTTTATCTCTAGTCTCTGGAAACACCATATATTTT CASSLSLVSGNTIYF
- TRBJ1-4 - TRBV19 TGTGCCAGTAGTACCACAGGCGGCGTGAATGAAAAACTGTTTTTT CASSTTGGVNEKLFF
TRBD1 TRBJ1-1 - TRBV6-4 TGTGCCAGCAGTGACTCTGACAGGGCCACTGAAGCTTTCTTT CASSDSDRATEAFF
- TRBJ2-7 - TRBV4-2 TGTGCCAGCAGCTCACAGGAGATTGGCGAGCAGTACTTC CASSSQEIGEQYF
TRBD1 TRBJ1-2 - TRBV6-5 TGTGCCAGCAGACTGGACAGGAACTATGGCTACACCTTC CASRLDRNYGYTF
TRBD1 TRBJ2-1 - TRBV2 TGTGCCAGCAGATTGGGACAGTTTGAAATAAGGAATGAGCAGTTCTTC CASRLGQFEIRNEQFF
- TRBJ2-7 - TRBV5-1 TGCGCCAGCAGCTTGGCCGCCTCATTCGGACAGTACTCCTACGAGCAGTACTTC CASSLAASFGQYSYEQYF
- TRBJ2-7 - TRBV5-1 TGCGCCAGCGGACAGCCCGGGGCCTCCTACGAGCAGTACTTC CASGQPGASYEQYF
- TRBJ1-5 - TRBV28 TGTGCCAGCAGTTTATACCGGGGTACAGGGTATCAGCCCCAGCATTTT CASSLYRGTGYQPQHF
TRBD1 TRBJ2-5 - TRBV27 TGTGCCAGCAGTTCGGGGACAGACGGAGAGACCCAGTACTTC CASSSGTDGETQYF
- TRBJ1-2 few TRBV5-4 TGTGCCAGCAGCTTTCCACAGGGTCCCTATGGCTACACCTTC CASSFPQGPYGYTF
- TRBJ1-5 - TRBV10-2 TGCGCCAGCAGTGAGTCAGGGCGTAATCAGCCCCAGCATTTT CASSESGRNQPQHF
- TRBJ1-5 few TRBV10-1 TGCGCCGGAGGGGATAGCAATCAGCCCCAGCATTTT CAGGDSNQPQHF
TRBD1 TRBJ2-1 once TRBV11-2 TGTGCCAGCAGCCCCGGCACGAGACAGGGGTTAAATGAGCAGTTCTTC CASSPGTRQGLNEQFF
- TRBJ1-5 - TRBV2 TGTGCCAGCAGAGGCCCCGGGCCGGACAATCAGCCCCAGCATTTT CASRGPGPDNQPQHF
- TRBJ2-3 once TRBV7-9 TGTGCCAGCAGTTCAGGGGCAGATACGCAGTATTTT CASSSGADTQYF
- TRBJ1-2 - TRBV6-1 TGTGCCATCTACACCACGGAGGGCTACACCTTC CAIYTTEGYTF
TRBD1 TRBJ1-4 - TRBV5-1 TGCGCCAGCAGCTTCGGGGACAGGGGCAATGAAAAACTGTTTTTT CASSFGDRGNEKLFF
- TRBJ1-1 - TRBV20-1 TGCAGTGCTAGTTTCCAGAGGGAAGCTTTCTTT CSASFQREAFF
- TRBJ2-5 once TRBV30 TGTGCCTGGAGGACCTGGGGGACCCAGTACTTC CAWRTWGTQYF